The 3 T cell receptor beta chains below were found in one sample sequenced in a study of T cell changes during pregnancy in multiple sclerosis. The data were produced by immunoSEQ multiplex PCR, yet TCRdb's version contains in-frame clones alone and is incomplete. The table includes about 24,000 clones, around 89% detected once. The source was CD4+ T cells from peripheral blood mononuclear cells, collected in the first trimester of pregnancy. Every receptor here comes from a female donor in good health, enrolled as a control in a pregnancy study.

The rearrangement uses TRBV11-3 and TRBJ2-3; D unclear. V shed 5 bases and J shed 2 bases, with 14 bases lying between them. Germline V gives CDR1 SGHNT, CDR2 YENEEA. This CDR3 has 15 amino acids. The CDR3 nucleotides read TGTGCCAGCAGCCCGGTAAACGGAGTCACAGATACGCAGTATTTT. This gives the protein CASSPVNGVTDTQYF. The complete variable domain, with remaining parts taken from reference TRBV11-3 and TRBJ2-3, reads EAGVVQSPRYKIIEKKQPVAFWCNPISGHNTLYWYLQNLGQGPELLIRYENEEAVDDSQLPKDRFSAERLKGVDSTLKIQPAELGDSAVYLCASSPVNGVTDTQYFGPGTRLTVL.

V is TRBV5-4 and J is TRBJ2-7; tentative D call: TRBD1 (6 bases). CDR3 length: 14 residues. The V gene's germline CDR1 is SGHNT and CDR2 YYREEE (reference sequence). V lost 0 bases to trimming and J lost 3 bases, with 10 bases between them. In DNA form, the CDR3 reads TGTGCCAGCAGCTTGGGCGGACAGTACTACGAGCAGTACTTC. Residues: CASSLGGQYYEQYF.

This sequence joins TRBV14 and TRBJ1-6, with D maybe TRBD1 (6 bases). The CDR3 is 14 amino acids. Germline CDR1 reads SGHDN; CDR2 reads FVKESK. V was shortened by 2 bases and J by 10 bases, with 12 bases between the two germline ends. The CDR3 here is CASSQQGPGSPLHF. The CDR3 DNA sequence: TGTGCCAGCAGCCAACAGGGGCCGGGCTCACCCCTCCACTTT.